The 18 T cell receptor beta chains listed next were all sequenced from one sample in a study of blood T cell repertoires in COVID-19. Profiling relied on immunoSEQ multiplex PCR, and the TCRdb table lists in-frame clones only, not all of them. The sample yields 80,000 to 100,000 clones, 90% seen once. The sample comprised peripheral blood. These receptors were obtained from a man aged 55 to 70 with acute or convalescent COVID-19.

The rearrangement links TRBV18 to TRBJ1-1; no clear D. Germline assignment: CDR1 KGHSH and CDR2 LQKENI. The CDR3 is 14 residues long. V lost 0 bases to trimming and J lost 1 base, with 6 bases between them. CDR3 bases: TGTGCCAGCTCACCACCGGCAGGGAACACTGAAGCTTTCTTT. Translating it yields CASSPPAGNTEAFF. Supplemented by reference TRBV18 and TRBJ1-1, the full variable domain reads NAGVMQNPRHLVRRRGQEARLRCSPMKGHSHVYWYRQLPEEGLKFMVYLQKENIIDESGMPKERFSAEFPKEGPSILRIQQVVRGDSAAYFCASSPPAGNTEAFFGQGTRLTVV.

This clone occurred once. J is TRBJ1-5 and V is TRBV6-5; weak D call: TRBD1 (6 bases). Per germline, CDR1 MNHEY and CDR2 SVGAGI. The CDR3 extends over 15 amino acids. Trimming left V 4 bases short and J 7 bases short, with 17 bases between. The DNA of the CDR3 is TGTGCCAGCAGTTCCATGACAGGAGGAGGACAGCCCCAGCATTTT. Amino acid sequence: CASSSMTGGGQPQHF.

This clone appeared once. The rearrangement links TRBV10-3 to TRBJ1-1; 8 positions agree with TRBD1. CDR1 and CDR2 (germline): ENHRY, SYGVKD. CDR3 size: 15 residues. V lost 8 bases to trimming and J lost 4 bases; unmatched junction nucleotides: 12. The CDR3 coding sequence is TGTGCCATCTCCCCGGACAGGGCCTTGAGCACTGAAGCTTTCTTT. It codes for CAISPDRALSTEAFF.

The chain has TRBV25-1 and TRBJ2-1; 10 nucleotides line up with TRBD2. The J segment lost 12 bases and the V segment lost 7 bases, leaving 18 bases of the junction unmatched. CDR1 and CDR2 (germline): MGHDK, SYGVNS. This CDR3 contains 16 residues. The CDR3 sequence: CASTPDSGGRGIGQFF. The CDR3 DNA is TGTGCCAGCACCCCCGATAGCGGGGGGCGGGGGATAGGGCAGTTCTTC.

The chain employs TRBV12-3 or TRBV12-4 and TRBJ2-7; 7 bases align to TRBD1. V was clipped by 6 bases and J by 7 bases; unmatched bases: 6. This CDR3 has 12 amino acids. CDR3 coding DNA: TGTGCCAGCAGCAGGGACAGTTGGGAGCAGTACTTC. It codes for CASSRDSWEQYF.

The chain joins TRBV2 to TRBJ2-7, with TRBD1 identical over 7 bases. V was clipped by 6 bases and J by 4 bases; unmatched bases: 3. This CDR3 comprises 12 residues. The germline gives CDR1 SNHLY, CDR2 FYNNEI. The CDR3 region is CASRGTAYEQYF. The DNA for the CDR3 is TGTGCCAGCAGGGGGACAGCGTACGAGCAGTACTTC.

The table lists this clone with a count of one. The V and J genes are TRBV18 and TRBJ2-7, with 9 bases aligning to TRBD1. The CDR3 runs to 17 residues. CDR1 and CDR2 from the germline V gene are KGHSH and LQKENI. The V and J ends lost 5 bases and 2 bases, in that order; junction bases with no gene match: 13. CDR3: CASSKIGVGTGTYEQYF. In DNA, the CDR3 is TGTGCCAGCTCAAAGATAGGGGTGGGGACAGGGACCTACGAGCAGTACTTC. Full variable domain (rest looked up from reference TRBV18 and TRBJ2-7): NAGVMQNPRHLVRRRGQEARLRCSPMKGHSHVYWYRQLPEEGLKFMVYLQKENIIDESGMPKERFSAEFPKEGPSILRIQQVVRGDSAAYFCASSKIGVGTGTYEQYFGPGTRLTVT.

The J gene is TRBJ1-2, the V gene TRBV11-2; D unresolved. V was pared by 5 bases and J by 5 bases, with 9 bases between. The CDR3 is 12 residues long. Germline-derived CDR1 and CDR2 are SGHAT and FQNNGV. The chain's CDR3 is CASSLGPYGYTF. Here the CDR3 DNA reads TGTGCCAGCAGCCTAGGGCCTTATGGCTACACCTTC.

J is TRBJ2-7 and V is TRBV10-1; a weak D match, TRBD2 (5 bases). Per the germline V gene, CDR1 is WNHNN and CDR2 is SYGVQD (reference sequence). V lost 4 bases and J lost 2, with 12 bases in between. This CDR3 region has 14 residues. As DNA, the CDR3 is TGCGCCAGCAGTGCAGAGCGGCGGGCCTACGAGCAGTACTTC. Amino acids: CASSAERRAYEQYF.

The chain combines TRBV29-1 with TRBJ1-4; perhaps TRBD1 as D (5 bases). This CDR3 spans 11 amino acids. From germline, CDR1 is SQVTM and CDR2 ANQGSEA. Deletions cut 7 bases from V and 5 bases from J, with 8 bases between. The CDR3 coding sequence is TGCAGCGGGGGGTTAAATGAAAAACTGTTTTTT. Its translation: CSGGLNEKLFF.

The rearrangement joins TRBV18 to TRBJ1-5; TRBD1 might be the D (5 bases). The CDR3 has 16 residues. V was clipped by 3 bases and J by 4 bases, with 16 bases between them. Per the germline V gene, CDR1 is KGHSH and CDR2 is LQKENI. The CDR3 loop is CASSPPGFGANQPQHF. DNA of the CDR3: TGTGCCAGCTCACCCCCGGGCTTTGGGGCTAATCAGCCCCAGCATTTT.

V and J are TRBV27 and TRBJ2-1; TRBD1 agrees at 8 bases. This CDR3 is built from 14 residues. V dropped 7 bases and J dropped 6; count of bases not matched to a gene: 8. Germline V gives CDR1 MNHEY, CDR2 SMNVEV (reference sequence). CDR3 in DNA: TGTGCCAGCACGAGGACAGGGATCTCCAATGAGCAGTTCTTC. Translated: CASTRTGISNEQFF.

Of note for this clone: The same CDR3 can be traced to other DNA sequences in this sample. The chain employs TRBV7-2 and TRBJ1-4; tentative D call: TRBD1 (5 bases). Between the trimmed V and J ends, which lost 1 base and 0 bases, there was a span of 9 bases. CDR1 is SGHTA, CDR2 FQGNSA, per germline. The CDR3 has 16 amino acids. The CDR3 DNA reads TGTGCCAGCAGCTTAGGATCGGGGGCAACTAATGAAAAACTGTTTTTT. As protein: CASSLGSGATNEKLFF. Looking up the rest from reference TRBV7-2 and TRBJ1-4 gives the full variable domain: GAGVSQSPSNKVTEKGKDVELRCDPISGHTALYWYRQSLGQGLEFLIYFQGNSAPDKSGLPSDRFSAERTGGSVSTLTIQRTQQEDSAVYLCASSLGSGATNEKLFFGSGTQLSVL.

J is TRBJ2-7 and V is TRBV10-1; D might be TRBD1 (6 bases). V lost 0 bases, J lost 9 bases, and 12 bases lay in between. Germline V CDR1 and CDR2: WNHNN, SYGVQD (reference sequence). The CDR3 totals 13 residues. Written as DNA, the CDR3 is TGCGCCAGCAGTGAGTCGAGGGGGAGCCTGCAGTACGTC. It translates to CASSESRGSLQYV.

The genes are TRBV6-5 and TRBJ1-1; no clear D gene. The CDR3 runs to 13 residues. The germline V gene encodes CDR1 MNHEY and CDR2 SVGAGI. V shed 11 bases and J shed 0 bases, with 13 bases lying between them. CDR3 loop: CASRRAMNTEAFF. Here the CDR3 DNA reads TGTGCCTCCCGGCGGGCCATGAACACTGAAGCTTTCTTT.

The chain joins TRBV18 to TRBJ1-3, with TRBD1 identical over 10 bases. This CDR3 is built from 16 residues. Germline V gives CDR1 KGHSH, CDR2 LQKENI. The V gene end was trimmed by 0 bases and the J gene end by 3 bases; junction bases not matched to a gene: 2. The CDR3 spells CASSPPGTGVGNTIYF. CDR3 nucleotides: TGTGCCAGCTCACCACCAGGGACAGGGGTTGGAAACACCATATATTTT.

The V and J genes are TRBV5-4 and TRBJ1-6; no firm D call. Germline CDR1 and CDR2: SGHNT and YYREEE (reference sequence). V was trimmed by 6 bases and J by 5 bases, leaving 9 bases between them. The CDR3 spans 13 residues. DNA for the CDR3: TGTGCCAGCACGGGAGACCATAATTCACCCCTCCACTTT. Amino acid sequence: CASTGDHNSPLHF.

V and J are TRBV19 and TRBJ1-1; 10 bases line up with TRBD1. V shed 3 bases, J shed 8 bases, and the junction held 9 bases outside the gene matches. Germline loops: CDR1 LNHDA, CDR2 SQIVND (reference sequence). This CDR3 spans 15 amino acids. The CDR3 loop is CASSIQTGGAVEAFF. The CDR3 coding sequence is TGTGCCAGTAGTATCCAGACAGGGGGCGCGGTAGAAGCTTTCTTT.